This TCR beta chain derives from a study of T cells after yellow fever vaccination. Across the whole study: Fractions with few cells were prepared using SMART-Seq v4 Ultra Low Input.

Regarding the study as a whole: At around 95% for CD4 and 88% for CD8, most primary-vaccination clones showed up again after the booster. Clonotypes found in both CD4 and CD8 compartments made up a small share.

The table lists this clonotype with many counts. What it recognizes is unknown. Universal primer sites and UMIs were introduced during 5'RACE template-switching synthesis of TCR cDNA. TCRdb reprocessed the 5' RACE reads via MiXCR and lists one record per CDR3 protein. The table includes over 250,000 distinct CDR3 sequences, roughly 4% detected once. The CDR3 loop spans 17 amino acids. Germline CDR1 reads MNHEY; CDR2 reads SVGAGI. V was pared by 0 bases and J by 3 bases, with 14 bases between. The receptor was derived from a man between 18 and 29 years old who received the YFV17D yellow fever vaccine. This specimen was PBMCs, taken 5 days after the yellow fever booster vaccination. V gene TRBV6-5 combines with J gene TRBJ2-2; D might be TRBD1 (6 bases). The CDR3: CASSYSPRGADTGELFF. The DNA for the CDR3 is TGTGCCAGCAGTTACTCCCCCAGGGGTGCGGACACCGGGGAGCTGTTTTTT.